The rows below give T cell receptor beta chains drawn from one sample of a study of T cells in Graves' hyperthyroidism and ophthalmopathy. One entry per CDR3 protein, called by TCRdb with MiXCR from the multiplex PCR reads. Of hundreds of thousands of distinct CDR3 sequences in the sample, roughly 15% were seen once. Sequenced: blood. The origin of the receptors is a man between 18 and 35 years old with Graves' ophthalmopathy. The CDR3 runs from the conserved cysteine through the conserved F or W. A D gene is named only where the DNA matches it firmly. The size of a clone is reported for some rows only, either as once, few or many, or as a class for expanded clones.

cdr3_aa cdr3_nt j_call d_call clone_size v_call
CASSRQRDYGYTF TGTGCCAGCAGCAGACAGAGGGACTATGGCTACACCTTC TRBJ1-2 NA many TRBV7-8
CASRIGQANQPQHF TGTGCCAGCAGAATTGGACAGGCTAATCAGCCCCAGCATTTT TRBJ1-5 TRBD1 many TRBV2
CAWSAKGGRNTGELFF TGTGCCTGGAGCGCCAAGGGAGGAAGGAACACCGGGGAGCTGTTTTTT TRBJ2-2 NA many TRBV30
CASSSAGGPLGTDTQYF TGTGCCAGCAGTTCAGCGGGAGGGCCTCTGGGCACAGATACGCAGTATTTT TRBJ2-3 TRBD2 many TRBV27
CASSEFWELFF TGTGCCAGCAGTGAATTCTGGGAGCTGTTTTTT TRBJ2-2 NA few TRBV25-1
CASSLFGLAGAGEQFF TGTGCCAGCAGCCTCTTCGGACTAGCGGGAGCGGGTGAGCAGTTCTTC TRBJ2-1 TRBD2 few TRBV3-1
CASKVQGAPGYTF TGTGCCAGCAAAGTACAGGGGGCGCCGGGCTACACCTTC TRBJ1-2 TRBD1 many TRBV6-1
CSATRGLFGNTIYF TGCAGTGCTACCAGAGGTCTTTTCGGAAACACCATATATTTT TRBJ1-3 NA few TRBV20-1
CASSLGPGLNTEAFF TGCGCCAGCAGCTTGGGGCCAGGATTGAACACTGAAGCTTTCTTT TRBJ1-1 NA many TRBV5-1
CASIGAWADTQYF TGTGCCAGCATAGGGGCCTGGGCAGATACGCAGTATTTT TRBJ2-3 NA few TRBV27
CAISGTPEYEQYF TGTGCCATCAGTGGGACACCGGAATACGAGCAGTACTTC TRBJ2-7 NA many TRBV10-3
CASSPGTGGDTIYF TGCGCCAGCAGCCCAGGGACAGGGGGTGACACCATATATTTT TRBJ1-3 TRBD1 NA TRBV5-1
CASSQVIAGAYEQYF TGTGCCAGCAGCCAAGTGATAGCGGGAGCCTACGAGCAGTACTTC TRBJ2-7 TRBD2 NA TRBV4-2
CASRASGDTYNEQFF TGCGCCAGCAGGGCTAGCGGGGACACCTACAATGAGCAGTTCTTC TRBJ2-1 TRBD2 many TRBV4-1
CASSLYGGLSTDTQYF TGCGCCAGCAGCTTGTACGGGGGGTTGAGCACAGATACGCAGTATTTT TRBJ2-3 TRBD2 few TRBV5-1
CASSYSGQYYEQYF TGTGCCAGCAGTTACTCTGGACAGTACTACGAGCAGTACTTC TRBJ2-7 NA many TRBV6-5
CASSLGATRDDYGYTF TGCGCCAGCAGCTTGGGGGCGACCCGGGACGACTATGGCTACACCTTC TRBJ1-2 NA few TRBV5-1
CASSPGTTLTETQYF TGTGCCAGCAGTCCCGGGACTACCTTGACGGAGACCCAGTACTTC TRBJ2-5 TRBD2 many TRBV11-3
CASSLAVQGREQYF TGTGCCAGCAGCTTAGCCGTTCAGGGAAGAGAGCAGTACTTC TRBJ2-5 NA few TRBV7-9
CASRATGGDYNEQFF TGTGCCAGCAGGGCGACAGGGGGGGATTACAATGAGCAGTTCTTC TRBJ2-1 TRBD1 many TRBV9
CASSSGLAGSTDTQYF TGTGCCAGCAGCTCCGGACTAGCGGGGAGCACAGATACGCAGTATTTT TRBJ2-3 TRBD2 many TRBV13
CASSPTLANYGYTF TGTGCCAGCAGCCCAACATTGGCTAACTATGGCTACACCTTC TRBJ1-2 NA few TRBV25-1
CAWRKRGDLISNQPQHF TGTGCCTGGAGAAAAAGGGGTGACCTTATTAGCAATCAGCCCCAGCATTTT TRBJ1-5 NA few TRBV30
CASSPVTALNNEQFF TGTGCCAGCAGTCCAGTTACAGCGTTAAACAATGAGCAGTTCTTC TRBJ2-1 NA many TRBV27
CASSQGTGPSYTF TGTGCCAGCAGCCAAGGGACAGGACCAAGCTACACCTTC TRBJ1-2 TRBD1 many TRBV16
CASSLGGGQRRHNEQFF TGCGCCAGCAGCTTGGGCGGGGGGCAGCGCCGCCACAATGAGCAGTTCTTC TRBJ2-1 TRBD2 NA TRBV5-1
CASSLEGGQGYTF TGCGCCAGCAGCTTGGAAGGAGGGCAGGGCTACACCTTC TRBJ1-2 NA many TRBV5-1
CSSEGTTGELFF TGCAGCTCGGAGGGGACCACCGGGGAGCTGTTTTTT TRBJ2-2 NA many TRBV20-1
CASSLKAGPGANVLTF TGTGCCAGCAGCTTGAAGGCAGGGCCTGGGGCCAACGTCCTGACTTTC TRBJ2-6 NA few TRBV5-8
CASSLFAEREKLFF TGTGCCAGCAGCTTGTTCGCCGAGCGGGAAAAACTGTTTTTT TRBJ1-4 NA NA TRBV5-6